These 32 T cell receptor beta chains were sequenced from one sample in a study of sequential checkpoint blockade in melanoma. Regarding treatment: randomized to nivolumab then ipilimumab (arm A) or the reverse (arm B). Generated by immunoSEQ multiplex PCR, the TCRdb table keeps only in-frame clones and is missing some. The sample includes 34,000 or so clones, around 82% seen only once; the top ten take 15% to 20%. The starting material was CD8+ T cells sorted from blood (inferred from file names), obtained from a patient given nivolumab and ipilimumab in sequence. These receptors came from a human donor with melanoma.

This sequence joins TRBV6-4 and TRBJ2-7, with a possible D match to TRBD1 (7 bases). V gave up 5 bases and J gave up 6 bases, with 14 bases separating them. Germline CDR1 reads MRHNA; CDR2 reads SNTAGT. The CDR3 consists of 13 residues. CDR3 amino acids: CASSRRQGGEQYF. The CDR3 DNA sequence: TGTGCCAGCAGTCGCCGACAGGGAGGCGAGCAGTACTTC.

The CDR3 region has the DNA TGTGCCAGTAGTATAGAGGAGAATAGCTGGAATCAGCCCCAGCATTTT. It translates to CASSIEENSWNQPQHF. V usage is TRBV19 and J usage is TRBJ1-5; D unclear. CDR3 length: 16 amino acids. Germline V gene sequence: CDR1 LNHDA, CDR2 SQIVND (reference sequence). The V end lost 0 bases, the J end lost 4 bases, and 13 bases lay between the germline ends.

The rearrangement joins TRBV6-1 to TRBJ2-1; D uncertain. Germline CDR1 reads MNHNS; CDR2 reads SASEGT. V lost 6 bases and J 4 bases, leaving 7 bases between the germline ends. The length of the CDR3 is 12 residues. CDR3 in DNA: TGTGCCAGCAGGTCGGGTTACAATGAGCAGTTCTTC. This codes for CASRSGYNEQFF.

The chain joins TRBV28 to TRBJ2-1; possible D gene TRBD1, 5 bases. Germline CDR1 is MDHEN and CDR2 is SYDVKM. V lost 6 bases, J lost 0 bases, and 12 bases lay in between. The CDR3 loop spans 15 amino acids. In DNA form, the CDR3 reads TGTGCCAGCAGAAGCCGGACAAGCTCCTACAATGAGCAGTTCTTC. Translated, it gives CASRSRTSSYNEQFF.

A single count supports this clone. The rearrangement joins TRBV5-6 to TRBJ1-5; weak D call: TRBD1 (6 bases). CDR3 length: 16 amino acids. The V end was cut by 3 bases, the J end by 7 bases, with 20 bases between. CDR1 is SGHDT, CDR2 YYEEEE, per germline. The CDR3 region is CASSSSLQGMGQPQHF. In DNA form, the CDR3 reads TGTGCCAGCAGCTCAAGTCTACAGGGTATGGGACAGCCCCAGCATTTT. Variable domain in full (rest from reference TRBV5-6 and TRBJ1-5): DAGVTQSPTHLIKTRGQQVTLRCSPKSGHDTVSWYQQALGQGPQFIFQYYEEEERQRGNFPDRFSGHQFPNYSSELNVNALLLGDSALYLCASSSSLQGMGQPQHFGDGTRLSIL.

This sequence joins TRBV9 and TRBJ1-2, with D unresolved. The V end lost 4 bases, the J end lost 5 bases, and 15 bases lay between the germline ends. The germline CDR1 and CDR2 sequences are SGDLS and YYNGEE. The CDR3 covers 14 residues. This CDR3 reads CASSLNGEIYGYTF. CDR3 nucleotide sequence: TGTGCCAGCAGCCTAAACGGGGAAATTTATGGCTACACCTTC. The variable domain in full, with the rest retrieved from reference TRBV9 and TRBJ1-2, is DSGVTQTPKHLITATGQRVTLRCSPRSGDLSVYWYQQSLDQGLQFLIQYYNGEERAKGNILERFSAQQFPDLHSELNLSSLELGDSALYFCASSLNGEIYGYTFGSGTRLTVV.

The rearrangement links TRBV25-1 to TRBJ2-5; D is perhaps TRBD1 (5 bases). The J call may be in error: the DNA end matches TRBJ2-7 better. CDR1 MGHDK and CDR2 SYGVNS come from the germline V gene. This CDR3 is 12 amino acids long. CDR3: CASSTEKYEQYF. The CDR3 DNA sequence: TGTGCCAGTTCGACAGAAAAATACGAGCAGTACTTC.

The rearrangement uses TRBV27 and TRBJ1-2; D is perhaps TRBD1 (5 bases). Germline V gene sequence: CDR1 MNHEY, CDR2 SMNVEV (reference sequence). The CDR3 totals 14 residues. V was shortened by 5 bases and J by 3 bases, with 13 bases between the two germline ends. The chain's CDR3 is CASSPLWGDYGYTF. CDR3 nucleotides: TGTGCCAGCAGTCCCCTATGGGGGGACTATGGCTACACCTTC.

V usage is TRBV15 and J usage is TRBJ2-7, with 10 positions matching TRBD2. This CDR3 has 14 amino acids. V lost 5 bases, J lost 2 bases, and 3 bases stayed unmatched. Germline loops: CDR1 LNHNV, CDR2 YYDKDF (reference sequence). The CDR3 loop is CATSFGTSAYEQYF. CDR3 in DNA: TGTGCCACCAGCTTCGGGACTAGCGCCTACGAGCAGTACTTC.

The chain employs TRBV27 and TRBJ1-1; TRBD1 is a possible D gene (5 bases). Germline CDR1 is MNHEY and CDR2 is SMNVEV (reference sequence). CDR3 length: 14 amino acids. The germline V and J ends were trimmed by 5 bases and 1 base, with 11 bases remaining between them. The CDR3 loop is CASSPGHSNTEAFF. The DNA for the CDR3 is TGTGCCAGCAGTCCAGGACATTCGAACACTGAAGCTTTCTTT.

The chain has TRBV5-3 and TRBJ2-7; D is possibly TRBD1 (5 bases). TRBV5-3 falls under the ORF class, with uncertain function. The CDR3 consists of 16 residues. V was pared by 4 bases and J by 4 bases, with 21 bases between. The CDR3 region is CARSNPKGFRLYEQYF. As DNA, the CDR3 is TGTGCCAGAAGCAATCCGAAGGGGTTTAGGCTTTACGAGCAGTACTTC.

For this clone: Different DNA sequences within this sample yield the same CDR3. The CDR3 DNA is TGTGCCAGTAGTATTCGGGATAGCAATCAGCCCCAGCATTTT. Translating it yields CASSIRDSNQPQHF. The chain has TRBV19 and TRBJ1-5; D is undetermined. V lost 3 bases to trimming and J lost 0 bases, with 6 bases between them. CDR3 size: 14 residues. The germline V gene has CDR1 LNHDA and CDR2 SQIVND (reference sequence).

This clone has more than one count but fewer than ten. The rearrangement joins TRBV14 to TRBJ1-2; D ambiguous. The CDR3 runs 18 residues. Between the trimmed V and J ends, which lost 0 bases and 4 bases, there was a span of 21 bases. The V gene's germline CDR1 is SGHDN and CDR2 FVKESK. CDR3 DNA sequence: TGTGCCAGCAGCCAAGATATGTCCGGGGTTGAGCGGCTCTATGGCTACACCTTC. It codes for CASSQDMSGVERLYGYTF.

The chain is built from TRBV27 and TRBJ2-3, with D possibly being TRBD1 (5 bases). V was clipped by 5 bases and J by 2 bases, with 17 bases between them. CDR1 is MNHEY, CDR2 SMNVEV, per germline (reference sequence). The CDR3 is 16 amino acids. For the CDR3, the DNA is TGTGCCAGCAGTCCCTCTGAAGGGGTAATCACAGATACGCAGTATTTT. This translates into CASSPSEGVITDTQYF.

The CDR3 DNA sequence: TGTGCCAGCAGCTCAAGACTAGCGGGGCACAATGAGCAGTTCTTC. Its protein is CASSSRLAGHNEQFF. This sequence joins TRBV13 and TRBJ2-1; 11 nucleotides agree with TRBD2. The ends lost 4 bases at V and 5 bases at J; junction bases unmatched: 4. CDR3 size: 15 residues. Germline-derived CDR1 and CDR2 are PRHDT and FYEKMQ (reference sequence).

The rearrangement links TRBV27 to TRBJ2-7; 10 positions agree with TRBD1. The V segment lost 2 bases and the J segment 7 bases; nucleotides outside the gene matches: 11. CDR3 length: 16 amino acids. Germline CDR1 is MNHEY and CDR2 is SMNVEV (reference sequence). The CDR3 spells CASSLGTGETDWEQYF. The DNA for the CDR3 is TGTGCCAGCAGTTTAGGGACAGGGGAAACCGATTGGGAGCAGTACTTC.

The chain is built from TRBV7-2 and TRBJ2-4; no clear D gene. Trimming removed 4 bases at V and 0 bases at J, with 13 bases between. CDR3 size: 16 residues. Germline CDR1 reads SGHTA; CDR2 reads FQGNSA. This CDR3 is CASSSQVPVAKNIQYF. CDR3 in DNA: TGTGCCAGCAGCTCCCAGGTTCCCGTAGCCAAAAACATTCAGTACTTC.

This clone has just one count. V gene TRBV5-1 combines with J gene TRBJ2-7; TRBD1 aligns across 7 bases. CDR3 length: 14 amino acids. Germline V gives CDR1 SGHRS, CDR2 YFSETQ. J gave up 4 bases and V 4 bases, and 8 bases lay outside the gene matches. The CDR3 is CASSTDRDFYEQYF. The CDR3, as DNA: TGCGCCAGCAGCACCGACAGGGATTTTTACGAGCAGTACTTC.

This chain links TRBV2 with TRBJ2-7; a possible D gene is TRBD2 (6 bases). Per the germline V gene, CDR1 is SNHLY and CDR2 is FYNNEI. CDR3 length: 15 amino acids. V was pared by 5 bases and J by 0 bases, with 14 bases between. The CDR3 reads CASSKDYLFSYEQYF. CDR3 bases: TGTGCCAGCAGTAAGGACTACTTGTTCTCCTACGAGCAGTACTTC.

This chain uses TRBV6-4 with TRBJ2-1, with D perhaps matching TRBD2 (5 bases). Germline CDR1 reads MRHNA; CDR2 reads SNTAGT. CDR3 size: 15 residues. Trimming took 2 bases from V and 0 from J, leaving 8 bases between them. CDR3 nucleotide sequence: TGTGCCAGCAGTGACGAAGCGGCCTCCTACAATGAGCAGTTCTTC. This codes for CASSDEAASYNEQFF.

The rearrangement joins TRBV19 to TRBJ1-2; D ambiguous. Germline assignment: CDR1 LNHDA and CDR2 SQIVND (reference sequence). The V end was cut by 5 bases, the J end by 4 bases, with 14 bases between. There are 14 residues in the CDR3. The CDR3 is CASSGGELIYGYTF. The CDR3 DNA is TGTGCCAGTAGTGGAGGAGAACTGATCTATGGCTACACCTTC.

The chain uses TRBV2 and TRBJ1-5; TRBD1 agrees at 7 bases. Germline V gene sequence: CDR1 SNHLY, CDR2 FYNNEI. With V trimmed by 2 bases and J by 0 bases, 25 bases remained unmatched. The CDR3 extends over 23 amino acids. CDR3 region: CASSEWRDSSSGGAPYSNQPQHF. CDR3 bases: TGTGCCAGCAGTGAATGGAGGGACAGTTCAAGCGGGGGTGCTCCATATAGCAATCAGCCCCAGCATTTT. The full variable domain, completed using reference TRBV2 and TRBJ1-5, is EPEVTQTPSHQVTQMGQEVILRCVPISNHLYFYWYRQILGQKVEFLVSFYNNEISEKSEIFDDQFSVERPDGSNFTLKIRSTKLEDSAMYFCASSEWRDSSSGGAPYSNQPQHFGDGTRLSIL.

The V gene is TRBV27, the J gene TRBJ2-2, with a possible D match to TRBD2 (5 bases). Looked up from germline, CDR1 is MNHEY and CDR2 is SMNVEV (reference sequence). The CDR3 length is 12 residues. The V gene lost 8 bases and the J gene lost 7 bases, with 11 bases spanning the gap. The CDR3: CASGLEGGELFF. The CDR3 coding sequence is TGTGCCAGCGGACTGGAAGGCGGGGAGCTGTTTTTT.

This clone was recorded only once. The sample holds other DNA sequences that translate to the same CDR3. The V gene is TRBV27, the J gene TRBJ2-1; 10 nucleotides agree with TRBD2. The CDR3 totals 13 residues. CDR1 MNHEY and CDR2 SMNVEV come from the germline V gene (reference sequence). With V trimmed by 9 bases and J by 7 bases, 6 bases remained unmatched. CDR3 DNA: TGTGCCAGTAGTAGCGGGAGGTTGAATGAGCAGTTCTTC. It is translated as CASSSGRLNEQFF.

The rearrangement links TRBV5-1 to TRBJ2-7, with TRBD2 as a possible D gene (5 bases). This CDR3 is 14 amino acids long. V gave up 0 bases and J gave up 1 base, with 8 bases separating them. The germline gives CDR1 SGHRS, CDR2 YFSETQ. The CDR3 here is CASSLEAASYEQYF. In DNA form, the CDR3 reads TGCGCCAGCAGCTTGGAAGCGGCTTCCTACGAGCAGTACTTC.

The rearrangement links TRBV10-3 to TRBJ1-1; D unclear. The V end was cut by 7 bases, the J end by 0 bases, with 9 bases between. The CDR3 is 13 residues long. Germline V gene sequence: CDR1 ENHRY, CDR2 SYGVKD. The CDR3 reads CAIKPGMNTEAFF. The CDR3 DNA reads as TGTGCCATCAAACCGGGAATGAACACTGAAGCTTTCTTT.

This clone was seen just once. The chain carries TRBV28 and TRBJ1-5; D is ambiguous. Trimming removed 6 bases at V and 5 bases at J, with 17 bases between. This CDR3 is built from 15 residues. The germline gives CDR1 MDHEN, CDR2 SYDVKM. CDR3 DNA: TGTGCCAGCAGCAAAATGGGCGGGAGCGATCAGCCCCAGCATTTT. It specifies CASSKMGGSDQPQHF.

This rearrangement joins TRBV30 to TRBJ2-7, with 8 bases that match TRBD1. The CDR3 loop spans 14 amino acids. V was clipped by 0 bases and J by 3 bases; unmatched bases: 4. The V gene's germline CDR1 is GTSNPN and CDR2 SVGIG (reference sequence). DNA for the CDR3: TGTGCCTGGAGTGTACGGGACAGGAGCTACGAGCAGTACTTC. Encoded protein: CAWSVRDRSYEQYF.

The chain joins TRBV7-9 to TRBJ2-3, with D possibly matching TRBD2 (5 bases). With 5 bases removed from V and 0 bases from J, the gap between germline ends came to 12 bases. The CDR3 totals 15 residues. Germline V gives CDR1 SEHNR, CDR2 FQNEAQ (reference sequence). CDR3 in amino acids: CASSPAGISTDTQYF. CDR3 in DNA: TGTGCCAGCAGCCCGGCCGGGATCAGCACAGATACGCAGTATTTT.

This chain joins TRBV9 and TRBJ2-6; D is perhaps TRBD2 (5 bases). This CDR3 contains 16 residues. Germline V gives CDR1 SGDLS, CDR2 YYNGEE. V was clipped by 3 bases and J by 2 bases, with 12 bases between them. The CDR3 spells CASSGPKGAGANVLTF. The CDR3 DNA follows: TGTGCCAGCAGCGGCCCGAAGGGAGCTGGGGCCAACGTCCTGACTTTC. Full variable domain (missing parts from reference TRBV9 and TRBJ2-6): DSGVTQTPKHLITATGQRVTLRCSPRSGDLSVYWYQQSLDQGLQFLIQYYNGEERAKGNILERFSAQQFPDLHSELNLSSLELGDSALYFCASSGPKGAGANVLTFGAGSRLTVL.

The chain has TRBV19 and TRBJ2-1; D is uncertain. The CDR3 runs 16 residues. Germline CDR1 is LNHDA and CDR2 is SQIVND (reference sequence). V was shortened by 4 bases and J by 5 bases, with 18 bases between the two germline ends. CDR3 protein: CASSRSRTHPDNEQFF. CDR3 nucleotide sequence: TGTGCCAGTAGTAGGTCCCGTACACATCCCGACAATGAGCAGTTCTTC. Filled out from reference TRBV19 and TRBJ2-1, the complete variable domain reads DGGITQSPKYLFRKEGQNVTLSCEQNLNHDAMYWYRQDPGQGLRLIYYSQIVNDFQKGDIAEGYSVSREKKESFPLTVTSAQKNPTAFYLCASSRSRTHPDNEQFFGPGTRLTVL.

The chain combines TRBV7-8 with TRBJ1-5; D is possibly TRBD1 (6 bases). Germline CDR1 and CDR2: SGHVS and FQNEAQ. V dropped 1 base and J dropped 4 bases, with 14 bases sitting between them. The CDR3 is 16 residues long. The CDR3, as DNA: TGTGCCAGCAGCTTAGGGGCGGCAGGGGAAAATCAGCCCCAGCATTTT. As protein: CASSLGAAGENQPQHF.